The text below deals with one T cell receptor (beta chain). Its antigen specificity is not known. Nothing much larger sits one base from this clone, and base qualities are not available. In light of the paper, this sample's time point label describes: before natalizumab initiation. Every listed patient had received interferon beta before, and every PML patient was female. Blood samples at T0 were collected prior to the first natalizumab infusion. Isolation of peripheral blood mononuclear cells was performed by Ficoll-Hypaque density gradient centrifugation. Including the terminal cysteine and phenylalanine, the CDR3 comprises 22 residues. CDR3 DNA is the only sequence kept; it has 66 bases, read in frame from the first base. Via the germline V gene, CDR1 is WSHSY and CDR2 SAAADI. V and J lose 5 bases and 1 base, and a span of 35 bases separates them. This sample is part of a study of multiple sclerosis patients with progressive multifocal leukoencephalopathy (dated by TCRdb to between 2018 and 2021). Some background on the complete study: Roughly five MS patients treated with natalizumab who did not develop PML were sampled longitudinally as controls. Peripheral T and B cells were examined in MS patients who went on to develop PML (4 under natalizumab, 1 after alemtuzumab) as well as in treated patients who did not. Two natalizumab-treated patients who later developed PML were followed longitudinally from before therapy through 6 and 12 months to PML onset. The goal of the study was to detect any JC virus-specific or public T-cell expansions that arose at the time of PML onset. Points the paper makes about the study in general: Most PML patients had lower normalized Shannon entropy, suggesting less diverse TRB repertoires, while values in the natalizumab-treated controls sat near 1. Only PML patients had TRB clones above 0.5% frequency, but the clones expanded at PML onset were already present before and during natalizumab therapy. Analysis was limited to peripheral blood, even though cerebrospinal fluid or brain lymphocytes might be more informative for natalizumab-associated PML. At the time PML developed, no common TRBV or TRBJ gene usage or preferential TRBV-TRBJ pairings were detected. With only a small, descriptive cohort, it remained unclear whether the findings reflect JC virus infection or general immunocompromise.

Amplification of TRB CDR3 regions from genomic DNA was performed at survey-level depth using the immunoSEQ two-step multiplex PCR. Each PCR was spiked with synthetic inline TR CDR3 controls spanning all V-J pairings to estimate template counts and remove amplification bias. Reads went through processing to reduce amplification and sequencing bias, and quantification was done against synthetic TR CDR3 analogs. In the original analysis: Raw data were processed in ImmunoSEQ Analyzer, removing out-of-frame sequences and CDR3s with stop codons, and genes were named by IMGT nomenclature. Repertoire diversity was summarized as normalized Shannon entropy, defined as 1 minus Pielou's evenness. Two TRB sequences were counted as identical only if the two sequences had the same V gene, J gene and CDR3. Public PML clonotypes were defined as CDR3s shared by two or more PML-onset samples but absent from earlier samples, from controls, and from public databases. Position-by-position CDR3 amino acid composition was analyzed in Skylign with the observed count method. What TCRdb holds here is the immuneACCESS table cut down to in-frame rearrangements. Part of the clones is not present; checked against another copy, under half of the missing clones reflect an unresolved V gene, and the others are unexplained. That table furnishes V, J and clone size, whereas the DNA furnished D and trimming. The sample table shows some 30,000 clones, and over 75% are seen once. The ten most abundant clones make up about 1.5% of the sample.

The source of this sequence is a human donor with multiple sclerosis. The chain links TRBV10-2 with TRBJ1-2; TRBD1 could be the D gene, as 5 bases match. The sample comprised PBMCs. The nucleotides are TGCGCCAGCAGTATTAGGACGGGGACCGACGCAACGTTCGTGGGGGATAACTATGGCTACACCTTC. It translates to CASSIRTGTDATFVGDNYGYTF.